These 27 T cell receptor beta chains originate from one sample sequenced in a study of CD8+ T cells in alopecia areata. Sample treatment: oral pan-JAK inhibitor, 5-10 mg twice daily. RNA, once extracted, was reverse transcribed into cDNA for use as the sequencing template. Generated by immunoSEQ multiplex PCR, the TCRdb table keeps only in-frame clones and is missing some. The sample has 35,000 to 45,000 clones, around nine tenths seen once. The source was CD8+ T cells sorted from blood, collected at week 24, from a patient treated with tofacitinib. These TCRs come from a human donor with alopecia areata.

The chain is built from TRBV27 and TRBJ2-5; TRBD2 aligns across 9 bases. The DNA end is a closer match to TRBJ2-7, so the J assignment may be wrong. Germline CDR1 MNHEY, CDR2 SMNVEV (reference sequence). The CDR3 is 15 residues long. The CDR3 DNA reads as TGTGCCAGCAGTGAGAGGCTAGCGGGGTCTTACGAGCAGTACTTC. This sequence encodes CASSERLAGSYEQYF.

This chain connects TRBV13 to TRBJ2-1; 8 bases align to TRBD1. CDR3 length: 16 amino acids. Germline CDR1 reads PRHDT; CDR2 reads FYEKMQ (reference sequence). V lost 5 bases to trimming and J lost 6 bases; unmatched junction nucleotides: 12. CDR3 nucleotides: TGTGCCAGCAGCCCTCCGGGACAGGTAGTGGGCAATGAGCAGTTCTTC. Protein product: CASSPPGQVVGNEQFF.

Worth noting for this clone: An end of the junction does not agree with germline; a read error may underlie this. The chain combines TRBV29-1 with TRBJ2-3; D unresolved. Germline CDR1 SQVTM, CDR2 ANQGSEA. This CDR3 comprises 14 residues. Written as DNA, the CDR3 is TGTTCCCAGAGCCAGGTCCAAGAGACAGATACGCAGTATTTT. It translates to CSQSQVQETDTQYF.

Written as DNA, the CDR3 is TGTGCCAGCAGCTTAGTGGCCGGGACCGGGGAGCTGTTTTTT. Amino acid sequence: CASSLVAGTGELFF. The rearrangement links TRBV7-9 to TRBJ2-2, with D hard to call. Germline V CDR1 and CDR2: SEHNR, FQNEAQ (reference sequence). The CDR3 runs to 14 residues. Trimming stripped 1 base from V and 5 bases from J, with 8 bases between.

This chain joins TRBV7-6 and TRBJ2-2; 8 bases are a match to TRBD1. V shed 0 bases and J 2 bases; nucleotides not matched to a gene: 17. CDR1 SGHVS and CDR2 FNYEAQ come from the germline V gene. CDR3 size: 21 residues. In nucleotides, the CDR3 is TGTGCCAGCAGCTTAGCTAGTTGGGGTCGGACAGGGCTTCATAACACCGGGGAGCTGTTTTTT. It translates to CASSLASWGRTGLHNTGELFF.

This rearrangement joins TRBV19 to TRBJ2-1; TRBD1 aligns across 7 bases. V lost 0 bases and J lost 7; bases outside the gene matches: 12. Germline V gene lookup returns CDR1 LNHDA and CDR2 SQIVND (reference sequence). The CDR3 sequence is 17 residues long. Here the CDR3 reads CASSIDGDRVDTNEQFF. CDR3 sequence (DNA): TGTGCCAGTAGTATAGACGGCGACAGGGTCGACACGAATGAGCAGTTCTTC.

The rearrangement joins TRBV28 to TRBJ2-5, with TRBD1 identical over 9 bases. The germline V gene has CDR1 MDHEN and CDR2 SYDVKM. V shed 4 bases, J shed 3 bases, and the junction held 3 bases outside the gene matches. The CDR3 runs 14 residues. CDR3 nucleotides: TGTGCCAGCAGTTACCGGGACAGGGAAGAGACCCAGTACTTC. Amino acids: CASSYRDREETQYF.

The chain is built from TRBV4-1 and TRBJ2-5, with unresolved D. The V and J ends lost 5 bases and 2 bases respectively, with 9 bases between them. The V gene's germline CDR1 is MGHRA and CDR2 YSYEKL. The CDR3 consists of 13 residues. In DNA form, the CDR3 reads TGCGCCAGCAGCGGCCGACTTCAAGAGACCCAGTACTTC. This translates into CASSGRLQETQYF.

The rearrangement links TRBV4-1 to TRBJ2-1, with D tentatively TRBD2 (6 bases). The ends were cut back, 3 bases at V and 1 base at J, with 10 bases in the middle. The germline V gene has CDR1 MGHRA and CDR2 YSYEKL. The CDR3 spans 15 residues. The DNA of the CDR3 is TGCGCCAGCAGCCATATAAGCGGGTCCTACAATGAGCAGTTCTTC. This codes for CASSHISGSYNEQFF.

The chain recombines TRBV29-1 with TRBJ2-7; D is perhaps TRBD1 (5 bases). Germline V gene data show CDR1 as SQVTM and CDR2 as ANQGSEA. V shed 1 base and J shed 5 bases, with 9 bases lying between them. The CDR3 contains 12 residues. CDR3 coding DNA: TGCAGCGTTGAAGGCCAGGGAAACGAGCAGTACTTC. Its protein is CSVEGQGNEQYF.

The chain is built from TRBV7-6 and TRBJ2-1; 9 bases map to TRBD1. The germline gives CDR1 SGHVS, CDR2 FNYEAQ. J was trimmed by 8 bases and V by 2 bases; bases with no gene match: 7. The CDR3 is 15 residues long. In DNA, the CDR3 is TGTGCCAGCAGCTTACCGGGACAGGGCACTCATGAGCAGTTCTTC. This sequence encodes CASSLPGQGTHEQFF. The variable domain in full, with the rest retrieved from reference TRBV7-6 and TRBJ2-1, is GAGVSQSPRYKVTKRGQDVALRCDPISGHVSLYWYRQALGQGPEFLTYFNYEAQQDKSGLPNDRFSAERPEGSISTLTIQRTEQRDSAMYRCASSLPGQGTHEQFFGPGTRLTVL.

This clone was picked up one time. The chain combines TRBV9 with TRBJ2-5; no reliable D call. Per germline, CDR1 SGDLS and CDR2 YYNGEE. The length of the CDR3 is 16 residues. Trimming pared 0 bases from V and 5 bases from J, leaving 17 bases between. CDR3 nucleotides: TGTGCCAGCAGCGTAGGAGAGCGATCGACGGCCGAGACCCAGTACTTC. Its translation is CASSVGERSTAETQYF.

The gene calls are TRBV7-9 and TRBJ2-1, with 9 nucleotides matching TRBD1. Germline trimming cut 5 bases from V and 3 bases from J; bases unmatched to any gene: 8. Germline V gene lookup returns CDR1 SEHNR and CDR2 FQNEAQ (reference sequence). The CDR3 length is 16 residues. The CDR3 region has the DNA TGTGCCAGCAGCCCGGGACAGGGTAATATCTACAATGAGCAGTTCTTC. Translated, it gives CASSPGQGNIYNEQFF. Combining the CDR3 with reference TRBV7-9 and TRBJ2-1 gives the whole variable domain DTGVSQNPRHKITKRGQNVTFRCDPISEHNRLYWYRQTLGQGPEFLTYFQNEAQLEKSRLLSDRFSAERPKGSFSTLEIQRTEQGDSAMYLCASSPGQGNIYNEQFFGPGTRLTVL.

V and J are TRBV30 and TRBJ2-5; D gene uncertain. CDR3 length: 13 amino acids. The germline CDR1 and CDR2 sequences are GTSNPN and SVGIG (reference sequence). Trimming took off 2 bases at V and 1 base at J, with 8 bases between the two ends. CDR3 DNA sequence: TGTGCCTGGAGTCAAGACTCCCAAGAGACCCAGTACTTC. Residues: CAWSQDSQETQYF.

This chain links TRBV6-1 with TRBJ2-5, with unresolved D. The germline V and J ends were trimmed by 0 bases and 1 base, with 6 bases remaining between them. This CDR3 spans 14 amino acids. Germline values: CDR1 MNHNS, CDR2 SASEGT. CDR3 sequence (DNA): TGTGCCAGCAGTGAAGCACTACCCCAAGAGACCCAGTACTTC. As protein: CASSEALPQETQYF.

The chain combines TRBV7-9 with TRBJ2-7, with D perhaps being TRBD1 or TRBD2 (6 bases each). This CDR3 comprises 16 residues. The germline gives CDR1 SEHNR, CDR2 FQNEAQ (reference sequence). V was cut by 4 bases and J by 2 bases, with 18 bases left in between. The CDR3 DNA reads TGTGCCAGCAGCTCAACTAGAGGGGGGCCAACCTACGAGCAGTACTTC. Translated, it gives CASSSTRGGPTYEQYF.

The chain combines TRBV28 with TRBJ2-7, with D possibly being TRBD1 (6 bases). Germline V gene data show CDR1 as MDHEN and CDR2 as SYDVKM. The CDR3 has 14 residues. The ends were cut back, 6 bases at V and 5 bases at J, with 17 bases in the middle. CDR3 bases: TGTGCCAGCAGGCCCCTTTACAGGGTCCACGAGCAGTACTTC. Translation gives CASRPLYRVHEQYF.

The V gene is TRBV7-9, the J gene TRBJ2-7, with D perhaps matching TRBD2 (7 bases). This CDR3 has 14 amino acids. V was cut by 5 bases and J by 2 bases, with 13 bases left in between. Germline values: CDR1 SEHNR, CDR2 FQNEAQ (reference sequence). CDR3 amino acids: CASSPGGRAYEQYF. DNA for the CDR3: TGTGCCAGCAGCCCCGGGGGGCGGGCCTACGAGCAGTACTTC. Based on the CDR3 plus reference TRBV7-9 and TRBJ2-7, the full variable domain is DTGVSQNPRHKITKRGQNVTFRCDPISEHNRLYWYRQTLGQGPEFLTYFQNEAQLEKSRLLSDRFSAERPKGSFSTLEIQRTEQGDSAMYLCASSPGGRAYEQYFGPGTRLTVT.

This rearrangement joins TRBV29-1 to TRBJ2-1, with D perhaps matching TRBD1 (6 bases). CDR3 size: 13 residues. The germline CDR1 and CDR2 sequences are SQVTM and ANQGSEA. V lost 5 bases and J 5 bases, leaving 13 bases between the germline ends. CDR3 in DNA: TGCAGCGTTCTGACAGGCTTAGACAATGAGCAGTTCTTC. Protein product: CSVLTGLDNEQFF.

The chain combines TRBV29-1 with TRBJ2-2; D unclear. The CDR3 extends over 12 amino acids. V lost 4 bases and J 3 bases, leaving 6 bases between the germline ends. Germline CDR1 is SQVTM and CDR2 is ANQGSEA. CDR3 protein: CSVAAHTGELFF. The CDR3 DNA sequence: TGCAGCGTTGCTGCGCACACCGGGGAGCTGTTTTTT.

The V and J genes are TRBV4-2 and TRBJ2-7; D call uncertain. In germline, CDR1 is LGHNA, CDR2 YNFKEQ. V lost 1 base to trimming and J lost 3 bases, with 10 bases between them. This CDR3 contains 14 residues. In DNA, the CDR3 is TGTGCCAGCAGCCAAGGCGTGACCCTCTACGAGCAGTACTTC. Protein sequence: CASSQGVTLYEQYF.

This chain uses TRBV2 with TRBJ2-7; the match to TRBD1 covers 8 bases. The CDR3 loop spans 12 amino acids. Germline V gene data show CDR1 as SNHLY and CDR2 as FYNNEI. Trimming cost V 7 bases and J 3 bases; bases outside gene matches: 2. The CDR3 coding sequence is TGTGCCAGCATGACAGGGGTCTACGAGCAGTACTTC. Its protein is CASMTGVYEQYF.

CDR3 nucleotides: TGTGCCAGCAGGTGGACCGGGAGCAAAGGGAGCACAGATACGCAGTATTTT. Amino acid sequence: CASRWTGSKGSTDTQYF. The rearrangement links TRBV7-9 to TRBJ2-3, with a tentative D call TRBD2 (6 bases). The CDR3 is 17 residues long. V lost 6 bases to trimming and J lost 0 bases, with 19 bases between them. Per germline, CDR1 SEHNR and CDR2 FQNEAQ (reference sequence).

V usage is TRBV12-5 and J usage is TRBJ1-1, with D unclear. The CDR3 has 14 residues. V was shortened by 8 bases and J by 4 bases, with 17 bases between the two germline ends. The germline CDR1 and CDR2 sequences are LGHNT and FRNRAP. The CDR3 sequence: CASRAQRVGTEAFF. The CDR3 DNA sequence: TGTGCTAGTAGAGCACAGCGAGTTGGCACTGAAGCTTTCTTT.

The gene calls are TRBV7-2 and TRBJ1-5; D uncertain. This CDR3 spans 16 amino acids. Germline assignment: CDR1 SGHTA and CDR2 FQGNSA. V was shortened by 1 base and J by 4 bases, with 14 bases between the two germline ends. The CDR3 coding sequence is TGTGCCAGCAGCTTAGTGGTGGGAGGTCTGAATCAGCCCCAGCATTTT. This codes for CASSLVVGGLNQPQHF. The whole variable domain, remainder taken from reference TRBV7-2 and TRBJ1-5, is GAGVSQSPSNKVTEKGKDVELRCDPISGHTALYWYRQSLGQGLEFLIYFQGNSAPDKSGLPSDRFSAERTGGSVSTLTIQRTQQEDSAVYLCASSLVVGGLNQPQHFGDGTRLSIL.

V and J are TRBV4-2 and TRBJ2-5; 8 bases are a match to TRBD2. The V and J ends lost 1 base and 3 bases, in that order; junction bases with no gene match: 7. The germline V gene encodes CDR1 LGHNA and CDR2 YNFKEQ. This CDR3 comprises 16 residues. CDR3 in DNA: TGTGCCAGCAGCCAAGTTCCGGGACTAGAAGAAGAGACCCAGTACTTC. It translates to CASSQVPGLEEETQYF.

The table lists this clone with a few counts. CDR3 sequence: CASSLSEFREKGTDTQYF. The CDR3 DNA sequence: TGTGCCAGCAGTTTATCCGAATTTCGGGAAAAGGGCACAGATACGCAGTATTTT. V and J are TRBV28 and TRBJ2-3; possible D gene TRBD2, 5 bases. The germline CDR1 and CDR2 sequences are MDHEN and SYDVKM. Between the trimmed V and J ends, which lost 1 base and 1 base, there was a span of 18 bases. There are 18 residues in the CDR3.